This T cell receptor beta chain was identified in a study of OX40 agonist ivuxolimab in advanced cancers. Study information: A mean age of approximately 64 years, range about 20 to 79, was recorded, and 70% to 85% were male. Partial responses were recorded for three patients, including one with hepatocellular carcinoma and two with cutaneous melanoma. Regarding the study as a whole: The study observed clonal expansion of CD4+ and CD8+ blood T cells by week 6 at 0.1 to 3.0 mg/kg.

V was pared by 6 bases and J by 0 bases, with 9 bases between. Germline V lookup: CDR1 MDHEN, CDR2 SYDVKM. This CDR3 is built from 14 residues. A word on this clone: Its target is unknown.

Generated by immunoSEQ multiplex PCR, the TCRdb table keeps only in-frame clones and is missing some. The table lists 40,000 to 50,000 clones, 80% to 90% of them singletons. The source material was CD4+ or CD8+ T cells sorted from blood, sampled in a trial of the OX40 agonist ivuxolimab. The sequence came from an adult with an advanced solid tumor such as melanoma, head and neck, liver or kidney cancer. This chain uses TRBV28 with TRBJ2-1; either TRBD1 or TRBD2 may supply D (6 bases each). The DNA of the CDR3 is TGTGCCAGCAGCGGGGGCCTCTCCTACAATGAGCAGTTCTTC. Encoded protein: CASSGGLSYNEQFF.